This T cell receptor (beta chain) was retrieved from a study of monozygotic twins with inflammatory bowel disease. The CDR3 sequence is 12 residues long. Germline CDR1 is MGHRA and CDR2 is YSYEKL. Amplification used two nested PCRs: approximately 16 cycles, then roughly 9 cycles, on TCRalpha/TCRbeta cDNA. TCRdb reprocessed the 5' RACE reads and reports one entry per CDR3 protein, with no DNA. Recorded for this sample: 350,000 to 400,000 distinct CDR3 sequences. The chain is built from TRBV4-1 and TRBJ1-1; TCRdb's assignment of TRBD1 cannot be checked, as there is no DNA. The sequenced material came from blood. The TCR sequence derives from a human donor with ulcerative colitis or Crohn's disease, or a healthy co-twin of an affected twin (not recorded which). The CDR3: CASSQTGLRAFF.